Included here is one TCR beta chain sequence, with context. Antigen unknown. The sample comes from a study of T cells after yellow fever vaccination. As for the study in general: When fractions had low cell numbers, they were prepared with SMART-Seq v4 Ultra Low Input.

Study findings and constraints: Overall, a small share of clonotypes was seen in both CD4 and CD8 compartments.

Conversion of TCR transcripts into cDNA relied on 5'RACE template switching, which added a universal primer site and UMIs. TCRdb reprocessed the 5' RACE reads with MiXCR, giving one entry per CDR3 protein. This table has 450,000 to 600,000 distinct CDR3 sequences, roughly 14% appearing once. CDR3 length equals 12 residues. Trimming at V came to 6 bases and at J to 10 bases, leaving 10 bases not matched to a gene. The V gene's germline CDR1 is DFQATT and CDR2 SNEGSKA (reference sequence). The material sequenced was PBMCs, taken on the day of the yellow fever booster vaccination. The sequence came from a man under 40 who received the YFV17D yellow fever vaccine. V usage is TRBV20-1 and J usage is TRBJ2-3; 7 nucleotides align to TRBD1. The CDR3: CSARDRTSAQYF. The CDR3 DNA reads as TGCAGTGCCCGGGACAGAACAAGTGCGCAGTATTTT.